This T cell receptor (beta chain) was profiled in a study of blood T cell repertoires in COVID-19. The V gene's germline CDR1 is SGHTS and CDR2 YDEGEE. The CDR3 runs to 16 residues. After removal of 2 bases from V and 3 bases from J, the junction contained 4 bases not matched to a gene. Measured with immunoSEQ multiplex PCR; TCRdb has only the in-frame clones, and not every one. The repertoire has 95,000 to 150,000 clones, about 83% of them found once; the top ten carry under 6%. The specimen was peripheral blood. This TCR was sampled from an older man with active or convalescent COVID-19. This rearrangement joins TRBV5-8 to TRBJ1-6; TRBD1 matches at 8 bases. DNA for the CDR3: TGTGCCAGCAGCTTTCAGGGGGCAGGCTATAATTCACCCCTCCACTTT. Protein product: CASSFQGAGYNSPLHF.